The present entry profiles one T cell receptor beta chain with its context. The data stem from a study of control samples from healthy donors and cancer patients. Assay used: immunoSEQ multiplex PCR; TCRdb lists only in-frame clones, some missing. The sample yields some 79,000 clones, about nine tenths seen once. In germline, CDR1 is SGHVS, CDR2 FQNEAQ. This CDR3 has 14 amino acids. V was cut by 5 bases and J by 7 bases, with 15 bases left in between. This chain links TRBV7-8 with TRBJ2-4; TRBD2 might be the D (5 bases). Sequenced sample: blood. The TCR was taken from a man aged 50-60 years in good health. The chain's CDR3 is CASSTATRGNIQYF. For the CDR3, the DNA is TGTGCCAGCAGCACCGCAACCCGGGGTAACATTCAGTACTTC.